The T cell receptor beta chain described here comes from a study of tumor-infiltrating lymphocytes in localized non-small cell lung cancer. Across the study: Several tumor histologies, both smoking statuses, and some post-neoadjuvant chemotherapy samples were included. Each patient gave resected tumor and non-adjacent uninvolved lung tissue. Study-wide results and caveats: Different pieces of the same tissue went to different assays, confounding technical variation with intratumor heterogeneity. Tumor T-cell fraction was not associated with recurrence-free survival.

This clone was seen just once. The antigen is not known. The CDR3 has 12 amino acids. The germline V and J ends were trimmed by 0 bases and 7 bases, with 7 bases remaining between them. Germline V gene lookup returns CDR1 SGHVS and CDR2 FQNEAQ. The data were produced by immunoSEQ multiplex PCR, yet TCRdb's version contains in-frame clones alone and is incomplete. This table has 20,000 to 25,000 clones, about 80% appearing once. This chain connects TRBV7-8 to TRBJ2-7; D unresolved. Sequencing was performed on lung tumor tissue. The origin of this receptor is a human donor with non-small cell lung cancer. CDR3 in amino acids: CASSLARGEQYF. CDR3 in DNA: TGTGCCAGCAGCTTAGCTCGTGGGGAGCAGTACTTC.